Listed here is a single T cell receptor (beta chain). The antigen remains unidentified. These data are taken from a study of beta chain features in type 1 diabetes. Regarding the study as a whole: Patients with Type 1 diabetes showed moderately but significantly shorter TCRB CDR3s in all four CD4+ subsets.

With 5 bases clipped from V and 4 bases from J, the junction kept 8 bases outside the gene matches. The CDR3 has 15 amino acids. CDR1 is LNHDA, CDR2 SQIVND, per germline (reference sequence). It was via CD45RO/CCR7/CD25/CD127/CD95/CD27 that CD4+ naive, central memory, regulatory and stem cell-like memory cells were sorted. All of the isolated RNA was reverse transcribed, so expressed TCRB transcripts were sequenced. Assay: immunoSEQ multiplex PCR; the TCRdb copy retains only in-frame clones and omits some. The sample includes around 280,000 clones, 15% of them seen just once. This receptor was taken from a man aged 18 to 29 with type 1 diabetes. This chain links TRBV19 with TRBJ2-5; 9 bases align to TRBD2. Sequencing was done on a sample of naive CD4+ T cells from blood. The CDR3 is CASSPNSGGGETQYF. As DNA, the CDR3 is TGTGCCAGTAGTCCTAATAGCGGGGGCGGAGAGACCCAGTACTTC.